This T cell receptor (beta chain) comes out of a study of patients and donors after allogeneic stem cell transplantation. The CDR3 has 15 residues. Germline trimming cut 3 bases from V and 5 bases from J; bases unmatched to any gene: 10. Per the germline V gene, CDR1 is SGHRS and CDR2 is YFSETQ. TCRdb analysed the RT-PCR reads with MiXCR anew, one entry per CDR3 protein. The sample yields roughly 8,400 distinct CDR3 sequences, 3% to 4.5% seen once. This clonotype was seen repeatedly, ten times or more. This rearrangement joins TRBV5-1 to TRBJ2-5; 7 positions agree with TRBD2. Sequenced: blood, either unsorted or a sorted T cell fraction (not recorded which). The sequence derives from a human donor who was either an allogeneic HSCT recipient or a stem cell or donor lymphocyte infusion donor (not recorded which). It is not recorded whose cells these are; they may come from a transplant donor. The CDR3 loop reads CASSWGAGRGETQYF. The CDR3, as DNA: TGCGCCAGCAGCTGGGGAGCGGGACGGGGTGAGACCCAGTACTTC. Drawing the rest from reference TRBV5-1 and TRBJ2-5, the complete variable domain is KAGVTQTPRYLIKTRGQQVTLSCSPISGHRSVSWYQQTPGQGLQFLFEYFSETQRNKGNFPGRFSGRQFSNSRSEMNVSTLELGDSALYLCASSWGAGRGETQYFGPGTRLLVL.